One sample yielded the 20 T cell receptor beta chains listed below, sequenced in a study of blood T cells in healthy people across ages (dated by TCRdb to 2015 to 2017). Receptors were amplified or captured by 5' RACE. The sequencer was an Illumina HiSeq 2500. A second roughly 6 to 12 cycle PCR used a sample-barcoded 5' primer and a J-beta primer mix. TCRdb trimmed public reads at Q25 via fastp, called clones via MiXCR and kept in-frame beta chains. Each CDR3 protein appears once, grouped with its most common genes and DNA. Recorded for this sample are approximately 800,000 distinct CDR3 sequences; 50% to 65% of them occurred a single time. The leading ten clones occupy 40% to 50% of the sample. The sample consisted of blood. The receptors come from a man older than 75 in good health.

This clonotype was seen just once. The chain has TRBV28 and TRBJ1-2; 7 bases agree with TRBD1. The CDR3 spans 15 residues. V was clipped by 6 bases and J by 6 bases; unmatched bases: 13. Looked up from germline, CDR1 is MDHEN and CDR2 is SYDVKM. The CDR3 reads CASRSDRNRVNGYTF. CDR3 in DNA: TGTGCCAGCAGATCGGACAGGAACCGAGTGAATGGCTACACCTTC.

The rearrangement joins TRBV3-1 to TRBJ2-1; no clear D. The V end was cut by 1 base, the J end by 8 bases, with 6 bases between. This CDR3 has 12 residues. CDR1 and CDR2 (germline): LGHDT, YNNKEL (reference sequence). The CDR3 is CASSQVPDEQFF. The CDR3, as DNA: TGTGCCAGCAGCCAAGTTCCGGATGAGCAGTTCTTC.

The chain joins TRBV4-1 to TRBJ2-1; 10 bases are shared with TRBD2. After removal of 3 bases from V and 6 bases from J, the junction contained 5 bases not matched to a gene. The CDR3 length is 15 residues. CDR1 and CDR2 (germline): MGHRA, YSYEKL. This chain's CDR3 is CASSQLAGVGNEQFF. The CDR3, as DNA: TGCGCCAGCAGCCAGCTAGCGGGAGTGGGCAATGAGCAGTTCTTC.

The chain joins TRBV24-1 to TRBJ2-3; D remains unclear. V was pared by 5 bases and J by 14 bases, with 19 bases between. This CDR3 contains 13 residues. The germline V gene encodes CDR1 KGHDR and CDR2 SFDVKD. CDR3 DNA sequence: TGTGCCACCAGTGCCGATGGAAGAGGATACGCGTATTTT. Its protein is CATSADGRGYAYF.

CDR3 amino acids: CASSLVTRLGIGETQFF. In DNA form, the CDR3 reads TGTGCCAGCAGCTTAGTAACCCGACTAGGGATTGGGGAGACCCAGTTCTTC. J is TRBJ2-1 and V is TRBV11-2, with a weak D call TRBD2 (6 bases). Germline CDR1 reads SGHAT; CDR2 reads FQNNGV. CDR3 length equals 17 residues. The V and J ends lost 1 base and 13 bases respectively, with 26 bases between them.

V usage is TRBV15 and J usage is TRBJ2-3, with no clear D. The CDR3 has 14 amino acids. Germline-derived CDR1 and CDR2 are LNHNV and YYDKDF (reference sequence). Trimming shortened V by 0 bases and J by 8 bases, and 12 bases separated the two germline ends. The CDR3 loop reads CATSRERSRGTQYF. CDR3 DNA sequence: TGTGCCACCAGCAGAGAACGGTCCCGCGGTACGCAGTATTTT. The full variable domain, with the rest looked up from reference TRBV15 and TRBJ2-3, is DAMVIQNPRYQVTQFGKPVTLSCSQTLNHNVMYWYQQKSSQAPKLLFHYYDKDFNNEADTPDNFQSRRPNTSFCFLDIRSPGLGDTAMYLCATSRERSRGTQYFGPGTRLTVL.

The chain combines TRBV25-1 with TRBJ1-2; D is unresolved. Germline V gene lookup returns CDR1 MGHDK and CDR2 SYGVNS. Trimming pared 3 bases from V and 10 bases from J, leaving 15 bases between. The CDR3 contains 13 residues. CDR3 in DNA: TGTGCCAGCAGTGATCGAATTAATTCAAACTACACCTTC. Amino acid sequence: CASSDRINSNYTF.

The V and J genes are TRBV2 and TRBJ2-1; TRBD1 matches at 7 bases. CDR1 and CDR2 (germline): SNHLY, FYNNEI. The V and J ends lost 5 bases and 7 bases, in that order; junction bases with no gene match: 5. The CDR3 length is 13 residues. CDR3 DNA sequence: TGTGCCAGCAGTCGACAGGGAAATAATGAGCAGTTCTTC. Translating it yields CASSRQGNNEQFF.

In its sample, this clonotype was seen a few times. The genes are TRBV3-1 and TRBJ2-7; TRBD2 aligns across 8 bases. The CDR3 covers 16 residues. Germline V gene data show CDR1 as LGHDT and CDR2 as YNNKEL (reference sequence). V lost 1 base, J lost 5 bases, and 10 bases stayed unmatched. The CDR3, as DNA: TGTGCCAGCAGCCAAGTTCTGACTAGCGCTTTTGACGAGCAGTACTTC. As protein: CASSQVLTSAFDEQYF.

The chain employs TRBV10-3 and TRBJ2-7; no clear D gene. V lost 7 bases to trimming and J lost 4 bases, with 11 bases between them. Germline V gene sequence: CDR1 ENHRY, CDR2 SYGVKD. There are 12 residues in the CDR3. The CDR3 is CAINDLGYEQYF. The CDR3 bases are TGTGCCATCAACGACCTAGGGTACGAGCAGTACTTC.

This clonotype has just a few counts. The chain uses TRBV29-1 and TRBJ1-2, with D uncertain. Per the germline V gene, CDR1 is SQVTM and CDR2 is ANQGSEA. V was cut by 5 bases and J by 2 bases, with 15 bases left in between. The CDR3 runs to 14 residues. CDR3: CSVTRPQSNYGYTF. The CDR3 region has the DNA TGCAGCGTTACCCGTCCACAGTCCAACTATGGCTACACCTTC.

This clonotype appeared a few times. The chain has TRBV29-1 and TRBJ2-5, with D uncertain. Per germline, CDR1 SQVTM and CDR2 ANQGSEA. The V and J ends lost 7 bases and 7 bases respectively, with 16 bases between them. This CDR3 has 12 amino acids. The CDR3 sequence: CSAGRGLGTQYF. DNA for the CDR3: TGCAGCGCCGGTCGAGGTTTGGGGACCCAGTACTTC.

This clonotype was observed a few times. The chain combines TRBV18 with TRBJ2-6, with 9 bases that match TRBD1. The germline gives CDR1 KGHSH, CDR2 LQKENI. V shed 6 bases, J shed 1 base, and the junction held 7 bases outside the gene matches. The CDR3 contains 17 residues. The CDR3 sequence is CASSPGQGNSGANVLTF. The CDR3 DNA reads as TGTGCCAGCTCGCCGGGACAGGGTAATTCTGGGGCCAACGTCCTGACTTTC.

This chain connects TRBV3-1 to TRBJ2-3, with D uncertain. CDR3 length: 14 amino acids. CDR1 and CDR2 from the germline V gene are LGHDT and YNNKEL (reference sequence). V was clipped by 4 bases and J by 14 bases, with 22 bases between them. The DNA for the CDR3 is TGTGCCAGCAGCCCTATACCCAGCAACAGATACGCGTATTTT. This sequence encodes CASSPIPSNRYAYF.

V gene TRBV6-2 or TRBV6-3 combines with J gene TRBJ2-5; tentatively, D is TRBD2 (6 bases). V dropped 7 bases and J dropped 5 bases, with 11 bases sitting between them. CDR3 length equals 12 residues. Germline values: CDR1 MNHEY, CDR2 SVGEGT. In DNA form, the CDR3 reads TGTGCCAGCAATAAGGAGGGGGAGACCCAGTACTTC. Translation: CASNKEGETQYF.

The chain employs TRBV7-3 and TRBJ2-7; 10 bases map to TRBD1. J gave up 6 bases and V 5 bases, and 10 bases lay outside the gene matches. This CDR3 spans 15 amino acids. CDR1 is SGHTA and CDR2 is FQGTGA in the germline V gene. The CDR3 coding sequence is TGTGCCAGCAGCCTCCGGGGGGACAGGGGAGGCGAGCAGTACTTC. As protein: CASSLRGDRGGEQYF. The entire variable domain, with the rest obtained from reference TRBV7-3 and TRBJ2-7, is as follows: GAGVSQTPSNKVTEKGKYVELRCDPISGHTALYWYRQSLGQGPEFLIYFQGTGAADDSGLPNDRFFAVRPEGSVSTLKIQRTERGDSAVYLCASSLRGDRGGEQYFGPGTRLTVT.

V and J are TRBV27 and TRBJ1-2; possible D gene TRBD1, 6 bases. Trimming removed 0 bases from V and 4 bases from J, with 9 bases in between. This CDR3 contains 14 residues. Per germline, CDR1 MNHEY and CDR2 SMNVEV (reference sequence). CDR3 protein: CASSLSIRGYGYTF. CDR3 sequence (DNA): TGTGCCAGCAGTTTATCGATCAGGGGCTATGGCTACACCTTC.

The chain uses TRBV28 and TRBJ2-3; tentatively, D is TRBD1 (5 bases). V was cut by 5 bases and J by 0 bases, with 21 bases left in between. The germline V gene encodes CDR1 MDHEN and CDR2 SYDVKM. The CDR3 consists of 18 residues. The DNA for the CDR3 is TGTGCCAGCAGTAAATCAATGGGGCTGGGGTCTAGCACAGATACGCAGTATTTT. Its translation: CASSKSMGLGSSTDTQYF.

This clonotype was detected only a few times. The DNA for the CDR3 is TGTGCCATCACGGGGGGAAGCACAGATACGCAGTATTTT. Amino acids: CAITGGSTDTQYF. The chain couples TRBV10-3 to TRBJ2-3, with TRBD2 identical over 7 bases. V lost 7 bases, J lost 0 bases, and 1 base stayed unmatched. The CDR3 consists of 13 residues. Germline V lookup: CDR1 ENHRY, CDR2 SYGVKD.

This clonotype appeared a few times. J is TRBJ2-1 and V is TRBV5-1; D is ambiguous. The CDR3 totals 15 residues. V shed 7 bases and J shed 8 bases, with 22 bases lying between them. Germline V gives CDR1 SGHRS, CDR2 YFSETQ. In nucleotides, the CDR3 is TGCGCCAGCCGGGTCGGCTTGATGTTCCTGGATGAGCAGTTCTTC. Its translation is CASRVGLMFLDEQFF.